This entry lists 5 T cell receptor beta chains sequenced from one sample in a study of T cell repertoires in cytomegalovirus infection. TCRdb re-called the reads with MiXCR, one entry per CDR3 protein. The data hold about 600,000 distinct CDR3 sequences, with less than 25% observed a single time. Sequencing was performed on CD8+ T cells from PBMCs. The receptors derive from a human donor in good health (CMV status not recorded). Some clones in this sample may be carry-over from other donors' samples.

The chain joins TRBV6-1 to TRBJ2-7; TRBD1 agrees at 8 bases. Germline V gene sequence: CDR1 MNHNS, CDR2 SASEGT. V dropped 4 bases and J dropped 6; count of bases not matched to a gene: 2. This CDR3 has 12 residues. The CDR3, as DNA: TGTGCCAGCAGTGGGACAGGGACCGAGCAGTACGTC. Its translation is CASSGTGTEQYV.

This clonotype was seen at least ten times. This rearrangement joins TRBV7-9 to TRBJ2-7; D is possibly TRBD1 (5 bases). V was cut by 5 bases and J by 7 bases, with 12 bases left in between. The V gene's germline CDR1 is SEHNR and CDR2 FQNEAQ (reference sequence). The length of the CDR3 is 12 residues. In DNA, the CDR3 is TGTGCCAGCAGCGGACACGTCCGTGAGCAGTACGTC. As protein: CASSGHVREQYV.

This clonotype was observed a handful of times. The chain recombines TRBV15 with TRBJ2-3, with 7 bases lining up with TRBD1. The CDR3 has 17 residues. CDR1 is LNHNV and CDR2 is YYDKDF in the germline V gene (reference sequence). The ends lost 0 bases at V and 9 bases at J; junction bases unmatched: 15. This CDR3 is CATSRDQFGQAMRTQYF. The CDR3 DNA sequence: TGTGCCACCAGCAGAGATCAGTTTGGACAGGCGATGCGGACGCAGTATTTT.

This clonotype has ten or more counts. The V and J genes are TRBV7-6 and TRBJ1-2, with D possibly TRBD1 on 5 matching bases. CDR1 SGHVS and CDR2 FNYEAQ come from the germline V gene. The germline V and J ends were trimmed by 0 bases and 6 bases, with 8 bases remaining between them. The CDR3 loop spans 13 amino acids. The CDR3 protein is CASSLAQDNGYTF. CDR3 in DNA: TGTGCCAGCAGCTTAGCACAGGACAATGGCTACACCTTC. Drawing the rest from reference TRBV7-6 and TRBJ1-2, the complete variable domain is GAGVSQSPRYKVTKRGQDVALRCDPISGHVSLYWYRQALGQGPEFLTYFNYEAQQDKSGLPNDRFSAERPEGSISTLTIQRTEQRDSAMYRCASSLAQDNGYTFGSGTRLTVV.

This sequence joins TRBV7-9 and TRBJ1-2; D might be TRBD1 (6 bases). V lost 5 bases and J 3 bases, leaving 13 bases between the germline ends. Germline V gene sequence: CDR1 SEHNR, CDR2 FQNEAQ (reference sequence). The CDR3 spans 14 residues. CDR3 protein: CASSPDRTDYGYTF. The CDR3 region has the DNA TGTGCCAGCAGCCCCGACAGGACGGACTATGGCTACACCTTC.